One sample yielded the 32 T cell receptor beta chains listed below, sequenced in a study of blood T cells in healthy people across ages. For the second PCR, which ran for 7 to 11 cycles, a sample-barcoded 5' primer and a J-beta primer mix were used. MiXCR was run by TCRdb on the 5' RACE reads, yielding one entry per CDR3 protein. The repertoire includes over 1,200,000 distinct CDR3 sequences, 55% to 75% of them detected once, and 5.5% to 8% sits in the top ten. Specimen: blood. The receptors were sampled from a man between 18 and 35 years old in good health.

J is TRBJ2-3 and V is TRBV28; 8 nucleotides line up with TRBD2. Trimming removed 5 bases from V and 4 bases from J; junction bases left unmatched: 20. Germline V gives CDR1 MDHEN, CDR2 SYDVKM. There are 19 residues in the CDR3. For the CDR3, the DNA is TGTGCCAGCAGTCGCGGGGCCGGGAGGGAACTGTTTGACGCAGATACGCAGTATTTT. As protein: CASSRGAGRELFDADTQYF.

This clonotype has only a few counts. The rearrangement joins TRBV5-1 to TRBJ2-3; 8 positions agree with TRBD2. Losses at the gene ends were 4 bases for V and 2 bases for J; bases not matched to a gene: 9. Per germline, CDR1 SGHRS and CDR2 YFSETQ. The CDR3 covers 16 residues. CDR3 residues: CASSPRTSRSTDTQYF. The CDR3 DNA reads TGCGCCAGCAGCCCTCGGACTAGCAGATCCACAGATACGCAGTATTTT.

On this clonotype itself: At one of its ends the junction is not consistent with the germline gene, which may arise from a read error. The rearrangement uses TRBV20-1 and TRBJ2-5, with D unresolved. CDR1 and CDR2 (germline): DFQATT, SNEGSKA (reference sequence). There are 14 residues in the CDR3. The CDR3 region is CSVRELTDQETQYF. The CDR3 DNA reads as TGCAGTGTTAGAGAATTGACCGATCAAGAGACCCAGTACTTC.

The chain joins TRBV20-1 to TRBJ1-2, with D unresolved. The germline CDR1 and CDR2 sequences are DFQATT and SNEGSKA (reference sequence). This CDR3 is built from 13 residues. With 1 base removed from V and 2 bases from J, the gap between germline ends came to 8 bases. The CDR3 DNA sequence: TGCAGTGCTAGAGTTTCAGCCAACTATGGCTACACCTTC. Protein: CSARVSANYGYTF.

This clonotype was detected many times. The rearrangement links TRBV12-3 or TRBV12-4 to TRBJ2-7; D remains unclear. The CDR3 loop spans 13 amino acids. Between the trimmed V and J ends, which lost 6 bases and 3 bases, there was a span of 12 bases. DNA for the CDR3: TGTGCCAGCAGCCATTCTAGTAGCTACGAGCAGTACTTC. Translation gives CASSHSSSYEQYF.

V gene TRBV5-1 combines with J gene TRBJ2-7, with D possibly being TRBD2 (6 bases). Germline V gives CDR1 SGHRS, CDR2 YFSETQ. CDR3 length: 14 residues. Trimming took off 7 bases at V and 7 bases at J, with 21 bases between the two ends. The CDR3 region is CASAPGTTGEEQYF. CDR3 in DNA: TGCGCCAGCGCACCCGGGACGACGGGAGAAGAGCAGTACTTC.

V and J are TRBV27 and TRBJ1-1; no reliable D call. V was clipped by 5 bases and J by 4 bases, with 11 bases between them. The CDR3 is made up of 13 amino acids. Germline CDR1 MNHEY, CDR2 SMNVEV (reference sequence). The CDR3 loop is CASSHFEGTEAFF. The CDR3 region has the DNA TGTGCCAGCAGTCACTTTGAAGGCACTGAAGCTTTCTTT.

CDR3 residues: CATSDAYGYTF. DNA of the CDR3: TGTGCCACCAGTGACGCCTATGGCTACACCTTC. The chain links TRBV24-1 to TRBJ1-2; D not resolved. The CDR3 totals 11 residues. Germline loops: CDR1 KGHDR, CDR2 SFDVKD. With 4 bases removed from V and 4 bases from J, the gap between germline ends came to 3 bases.

As concerns this clonotype: The junction differs from germline at one of its ends, possibly a read error. V is TRBV7-7 and J is TRBJ2-5; TRBD1 agrees at 8 bases. The CDR3 loop spans 16 amino acids. Germline V lookup: CDR1 SSHAT, CDR2 FNYEAQ (reference sequence). The CDR3 DNA is TGTGCTAGCAGCCAAAACAACATCCGGACAGGGGAGACCCAGTACTTC. Translated, it gives CASSQNNIRTGETQYF.

This chain links TRBV7-9 with TRBJ1-6; no definite D call. Trimming removed 1 base from V and 13 bases from J, with 8 bases in between. The germline V gene encodes CDR1 SEHNR and CDR2 FQNEAQ (reference sequence). The CDR3 runs to 12 residues. CDR3 DNA: TGTGCCAGCAGCTTAGAAGGGCTTCCCCTCCACTTT. It translates to CASSLEGLPLHF.

The table lists this clonotype with a few counts. This chain connects TRBV12-3 or TRBV12-4 to TRBJ2-2, with D hard to call. This CDR3 region has 13 residues. The ends were cut back, 2 bases at V and 7 bases at J, with 8 bases in the middle. CDR3 nucleotide sequence: TGTGCCAGCAGTTTAAGGCGGTACGGGGAGCTGTTTTTT. Encoded protein: CASSLRRYGELFF.

The chain carries TRBV7-9 and TRBJ2-5, with D perhaps matching TRBD2 (6 bases). Germline loops: CDR1 SEHNR, CDR2 FQNEAQ (reference sequence). The length of the CDR3 is 15 residues. Trimming took 2 bases from V and 2 from J, leaving 12 bases between them. CDR3 loop: CASSLWVGGQETQYF. CDR3 coding DNA: TGTGCCAGCAGCTTATGGGTCGGGGGACAAGAGACCCAGTACTTC.

The chain combines TRBV9 with TRBJ2-7; perhaps TRBD1 as D (6 bases). The CDR3 has 15 residues. Trimming cost V 0 bases and J 3 bases, with 13 bases left between them. Germline CDR1 and CDR2: SGDLS and YYNGEE. CDR3 loop: CASSVDAGVVYEQYF. DNA of the CDR3: TGTGCCAGCAGCGTAGACGCAGGGGTTGTCTACGAGCAGTACTTC. The entire variable domain, with the rest obtained from reference TRBV9 and TRBJ2-7, is as follows: DSGVTQTPKHLITATGQRVTLRCSPRSGDLSVYWYQQSLDQGLQFLIQYYNGEERAKGNILERFSAQQFPDLHSELNLSSLELGDSALYFCASSVDAGVVYEQYFGPGTRLTVT.

DNA for the CDR3: TGTGCCAGCAGCCCCCTCGGGGCTGAAAAGGAGACCCAGTACTTC. Protein sequence: CASSPLGAEKETQYF. The chain joins TRBV7-6 to TRBJ2-5; D might be TRBD1 or TRBD2, each matching 5 bases. Trimming took off 5 bases at V and 5 bases at J, with 18 bases between the two ends. The CDR3 is made up of 15 amino acids. Germline values: CDR1 SGHVS, CDR2 FNYEAQ.

V and J are TRBV2 and TRBJ2-5; D might be TRBD1 (5 bases). The J call may be mistaken, given a closer DNA end match to TRBJ2-7. The germline V gene has CDR1 SNHLY and CDR2 FYNNEI. CDR3 length equals 12 residues. CDR3 DNA sequence: TGTGCCAGCAGCTCAGGGTACGACGAGCAGTACTTC. Translated: CASSSGYDEQYF.

The V gene is TRBV4-2, the J gene TRBJ2-7, with 8 bases fitting TRBD1. Germline lookup yields CDR1 LGHNA and CDR2 YNFKEQ. The junction had 12 bases not matched to a gene; V was cut back by 3 bases and J by 5 bases. There are 16 residues in the CDR3. The CDR3 coding sequence is TGTGCCAGCAGCCACCAAAAGGCAGGGGGCATCAACGAGCAGTACTTC. Protein: CASSHQKAGGINEQYF.

The chain employs TRBV13 and TRBJ1-1, with 8 bases matching TRBD1. With V trimmed by 5 bases and J by 4 bases, 6 bases remained unmatched. CDR1 and CDR2 from the germline V gene are PRHDT and FYEKMQ (reference sequence). The CDR3 totals 14 residues. The CDR3 loop reads CASSQRTGTTEAFF. CDR3 nucleotides: TGTGCCAGCAGCCAGAGGACAGGGACCACTGAAGCTTTCTTT.

The chain combines TRBV12-3 or TRBV12-4 with TRBJ1-2; TRBD1 aligns across 7 bases. This CDR3 is 15 amino acids long. Trimming took 2 bases from V and 4 from J; bases not matched to a gene: 7. The CDR3 protein is CASSLLATGPYGYTF. In DNA, the CDR3 is TGTGCCAGCAGTTTACTCGCGACAGGGCCCTATGGCTACACCTTC.

The chain is built from TRBV5-6 and TRBJ1-1; possible D gene TRBD1, 6 bases. The V end was cut by 4 bases, the J end by 0 bases, with 16 bases between. This CDR3 region has 16 residues. Germline CDR1 reads SGHDT; CDR2 reads YYEEEE. DNA of the CDR3: TGTGCCAGCAGCCTAGTAAGTCGGGGGCTGAACACTGAAGCTTTCTTT. Translation gives CASSLVSRGLNTEAFF.

The J gene is TRBJ1-1, the V gene TRBV9; D uncertain. Germline-derived CDR1 and CDR2 are SGDLS and YYNGEE. This CDR3 has 18 amino acids. V was clipped by 0 bases and J by 2 bases, with 20 bases between them. The CDR3 protein is CASSVGGSLGLVNTEAFF. The CDR3, as DNA: TGTGCCAGCAGCGTAGGGGGAAGTTTAGGGTTAGTCAACACTGAAGCTTTCTTT.

The J gene is TRBJ1-3, the V gene TRBV12-3 or TRBV12-4; D call uncertain. V was clipped by 6 bases and J by 3 bases, with 3 bases between them. CDR3 size: 11 residues. CDR3 in amino acids: CASRIGNTIYF. In DNA form, the CDR3 reads TGTGCCAGCAGGATTGGAAACACCATATATTTT.

The rearrangement joins TRBV20-1 to TRBJ2-3; 8 bases line up with TRBD2. In germline, CDR1 is DFQATT, CDR2 SNEGSKA (reference sequence). This CDR3 contains 15 residues. V trimming: 0 bases; J trimming: 3 bases; junction bases outside the gene matches: 5. CDR3 sequence reads: CSARESGSWTDTQYF. DNA for the CDR3: TGCAGTGCTAGAGAGAGCGGGAGCTGGACAGATACGCAGTATTTT.

This clonotype was seen a few times. This chain uses TRBV7-2 with TRBJ1-4, with a weak D call TRBD1 (6 bases). The V and J ends lost 2 bases and 3 bases respectively, with 13 bases between them. In germline, CDR1 is SGHTA, CDR2 FQGNSA. The CDR3 consists of 16 residues. CDR3 DNA sequence: TGTGCCAGCAGCTTAAGAGGCTCAGGGGCTAATGAAAAACTGTTTTTT. Its protein is CASSLRGSGANEKLFF.

The chain employs TRBV6-1 and TRBJ2-5; D gene uncertain. TRBJ2-7 matches the DNA end more closely, so the J call is doubtful. This CDR3 has 14 residues. CDR1 and CDR2 from the germline V gene are MNHNS and SASEGT. The CDR3 sequence is CASSEEPAPYEQYF. The CDR3 nucleotides are TGTGCCAGCAGTGAAGAGCCGGCGCCCTACGAGCAGTACTTC.

The rearrangement uses TRBV4-3 and TRBJ2-7, with a weak D call TRBD2 (6 bases). The CDR3 consists of 15 residues. Trimming pared 3 bases from V and 7 bases from J, leaving 19 bases between. Germline assignment: CDR1 LGHNA and CDR2 YSLEER. The DNA for the CDR3 is TGCGCCAGCAGCCATCTCCCCGGCGGGGCCGGAGAGCAGTACTTC. This sequence encodes CASSHLPGGAGEQYF.

DNA for the CDR3: TGTGCCACCAGCGTCGGGACTAGCGGGAGTAAGGATACGCAGTATTTT. Residues: CATSVGTSGSKDTQYF. The chain uses TRBV15 and TRBJ2-3; 14 bases fit TRBD2. CDR3 length equals 16 residues. The germline CDR1 and CDR2 sequences are LNHNV and YYDKDF (reference sequence). Trimming cost V 5 bases and J 6 bases; bases outside gene matches: 7.

This chain uses TRBV7-2 with TRBJ1-5; TRBD1 aligns across 8 bases. CDR1 is SGHTA, CDR2 FQGNSA, per germline. This CDR3 is built from 16 residues. V trimming: 5 bases; J trimming: 3 bases; junction bases outside the gene matches: 9. CDR3 region: CASSPRGQGDNQPQHF. The CDR3 DNA reads as TGTGCCAGCAGCCCACGTGGACAGGGAGACAATCAGCCCCAGCATTTT.

This clonotype was seen more than once but under ten times. The rearrangement uses TRBV25-1 and TRBJ2-7, with D hard to call. Germline V gene sequence: CDR1 MGHDK, CDR2 SYGVNS. The CDR3 is 13 amino acids. Trimming removed 5 bases from V and 2 bases from J, with 10 bases in between. The CDR3 DNA reads TGTGCCAGCAGTAGCCAGTCAACCTACGAGCAGTACTTC. This gives the protein CASSSQSTYEQYF.

In its sample, this clonotype was seen a few times. The rearrangement links TRBV3-1 to TRBJ2-7; D remains unclear. V lost 3 bases and J lost 6, with 9 bases in between. The germline V gene encodes CDR1 LGHDT and CDR2 YNNKEL (reference sequence). CDR3 length equals 12 residues. The CDR3 loop is CASSQRSSEQYF. The CDR3 region has the DNA TGTGCCAGCAGCCAGCGTAGTAGCGAGCAGTACTTC.

The chain is built from TRBV7-9 and TRBJ2-7; no definite D call. The CDR3 is made up of 12 amino acids. Trimming stripped 5 bases from V and 6 bases from J, with 11 bases between. The V gene's germline CDR1 is SEHNR and CDR2 FQNEAQ (reference sequence). CDR3 nucleotide sequence: TGTGCCAGCAGCCCCCTTGTCACCGAGCAGTACTTC. Its protein product is CASSPLVTEQYF.

The J gene is TRBJ2-5, the V gene TRBV6-6; tentatively, D is TRBD1 or TRBD2 (5 bases each). Germline lookup yields CDR1 MNHNY and CDR2 SVGAGI (reference sequence). V lost 7 bases and J 5 bases, leaving 17 bases between the germline ends. The CDR3 runs 14 residues. The CDR3 here is CASNPGEWGETQYF. DNA for the CDR3: TGTGCCAGCAACCCCGGGGAGTGGGGGGAGACCCAGTACTTC.

The table lists this clonotype with a count of one. This sequence joins TRBV20-1 and TRBJ2-3, with D possibly being TRBD2 (6 bases). The germline CDR1 and CDR2 sequences are DFQATT and SNEGSKA (reference sequence). The V end lost 2 bases, the J end lost 6 bases, and 18 bases lay between the germline ends. The CDR3 is 15 amino acids. As DNA, the CDR3 is TGCAGTGCTAGACCCTACCGGGACTTGATGGATACGCAGTATTTT. Translating gives CSARPYRDLMDTQYF.